These 28 T cell receptor beta chains originate from one sample sequenced in a study of blood T cell repertoires in COVID-19. Sequenced by immunoSEQ multiplex PCR; TCRdb stores in-frame clones only, minus some. The table has some 170,000 clones, 84% seen once; the top ten hold approximately 16%. Sequencing was performed on PBMCs or T cells enriched from blood (not recorded which). These receptors all come from a man aged 45-60 years who had recovered from COVID-19.

The chain recombines TRBV29-1 with TRBJ1-5; 9 positions match TRBD1. This CDR3 region has 14 residues. Trimming took 5 bases from V and 5 from J; bases not matched to a gene: 7. CDR1 and CDR2 (germline): SQVTM, ANQGSEA. The DNA of the CDR3 is TGCAGCGTTCGGATTACAGGGGGCGATCAGCCCCAGCATTTT. It encodes CSVRITGGDQPQHF.

V and J are TRBV7-9 and TRBJ1-6; TRBD1 might be the D (6 bases). The germline V gene encodes CDR1 SEHNR and CDR2 FQNEAQ (reference sequence). The CDR3 contains 15 residues. Trimming cost V 1 base and J 10 bases, with 14 bases left between them. CDR3 sequence reads: CASSLDVAGVSPLHF. The CDR3 DNA follows: TGTGCCAGCAGCTTAGACGTCGCAGGGGTATCACCCCTCCACTTT.

The chain is built from TRBV3-1 (or the pseudogene TRBV3-2) and TRBJ1-5; D is perhaps TRBD1 (5 bases). The CDR3 is 14 amino acids. Trimming removed 3 bases at V and 3 bases at J, with 9 bases between. The germline V gene has CDR1 LGHDT and CDR2 YNNKEL (reference sequence). In nucleotides, the CDR3 is TGTGCCAGCAGCCATTGGGGGGACAATCAGCCCCAGCATTTT. Protein: CASSHWGDNQPQHF.

The V and J genes are TRBV5-6 and TRBJ2-7, with D uncertain. Trimming cost V 1 base and J 3 bases, with 8 bases left between them. This CDR3 is built from 13 residues. Germline V gives CDR1 SGHDT, CDR2 YYEEEE. This CDR3 reads CASSLSINYEQYF. In DNA form, the CDR3 reads TGTGCCAGCAGCTTGAGCATAAACTACGAGCAGTACTTC.

CDR3 in amino acids: CASRGDIYGYTF. CDR3 in DNA: TGTGCCAGCAGAGGGGATATCTACGGCTACACCTTC. The V gene is TRBV2, the J gene TRBJ1-2; a weak D match, TRBD1 (5 bases). CDR1 SNHLY and CDR2 FYNNEI come from the germline V gene. V lost 6 bases to trimming and J lost 8 bases, with 13 bases between them. The CDR3 is 12 amino acids.

To note about this clone: A much more abundant neighbour one base away suggests this may be a read error. J is TRBJ1-5 and V is TRBV12-3 or TRBV12-4, with no clear D. V lost 6 bases to trimming and J lost 0 bases, with 6 bases between them. The CDR3 has 13 residues. The CDR3 region has the DNA TGTGCCAGCAGACAGAATAGCAATCAGCCCCAGCATTTT. It codes for CASRQNSNQPQHF.

This chain connects TRBV12-3 or TRBV12-4 to TRBJ2-7, with 8 bases that match TRBD1. V lost 8 bases, J lost 7 bases, and 4 bases stayed unmatched. The CDR3 loop spans 11 amino acids. DNA of the CDR3: TGTGCCAGCGCTACAGGGGGAGAGCAGTACTTC. It yields the protein CASATGGEQYF.

This chain links TRBV12-3 or TRBV12-4 with TRBJ1-1; 7 bases fit TRBD1. V trimming: 7 bases; J trimming: 10 bases; junction bases outside the gene matches: 9. This CDR3 has 12 residues. In DNA form, the CDR3 reads TGTGCCAGCACCCGGACAGGCCGGGCAGCTTTCTTT. This codes for CASTRTGRAAFF.

The chain recombines TRBV11-3 with TRBJ2-1; 9 bases are shared with TRBD2. The CDR3 sequence is 16 residues long. V was clipped by 1 base and J by 5 bases; unmatched bases: 6. The germline CDR1 and CDR2 sequences are SGHNT and YENEEA. CDR3 in DNA: TGTGCCAGCAGCTTAGGTGCGGGGGGGCCTAACAATGAGCAGTTCTTC. Its translation is CASSLGAGGPNNEQFF.

CDR3 nucleotide sequence: TGTGCCAGCAGTTTGGAACAGGGAGTTTCACCCCTCCACTTT. Its translation: CASSLEQGVSPLHF. The V gene is TRBV27, the J gene TRBJ1-6, with D possibly being TRBD1 (6 bases). Trimming pared 3 bases from V and 9 bases from J, leaving 12 bases between. Germline lookup yields CDR1 MNHEY and CDR2 SMNVEV (reference sequence). This CDR3 is built from 14 residues.

V is TRBV19 and J is TRBJ1-5, with D hard to call. CDR1 is LNHDA and CDR2 is SQIVND in the germline V gene (reference sequence). The CDR3 is 13 residues long. V gave up 1 base and J gave up 4 bases, with 5 bases separating them. The DNA of the CDR3 is TGTGCCAGTAGTATAGGGGAGAATCAGCCCCAGCATTTT. Protein: CASSIGENQPQHF.

V is TRBV19 and J is TRBJ1-1; D is ambiguous. Germline CDR1 reads LNHDA; CDR2 reads SQIVND (reference sequence). Deletions cut 9 bases from V and 1 base from J, with 21 bases between. This CDR3 comprises 16 residues. In DNA form, the CDR3 reads TGTGCCAGCACTTCACCCGGGGATTGGGAGAACACTGAAGCTTTCTTT. This sequence encodes CASTSPGDWENTEAFF.

V gene TRBV6-2 or TRBV6-3 combines with J gene TRBJ1-1; D uncertain. Germline lookup yields CDR1 MNHEY and CDR2 SVGEGT. V lost 2 bases, J lost 10 bases, and 11 bases lay in between. This CDR3 has 12 residues. As DNA, the CDR3 is TGTGCCAGCAGTTACGCCCGGTGGTCAGCTTTCTTT. This codes for CASSYARWSAFF.

CDR3 loop: CASSKTVARQDTEAFF. The CDR3 coding sequence is TGTGCCAGCAGCAAAACCGTGGCTAGGCAAGACACTGAAGCTTTCTTT. J is TRBJ1-1 and V is TRBV21-1. TRBV21-1 is marked as a pseudogene. The CDR3 is 16 residues long.

This clone was observed once. The chain carries TRBV11-1 and TRBJ2-7; perhaps TRBD1 as D (6 bases). Trimming left V 3 bases short and J 3 bases short, with 18 bases between. This CDR3 has 16 amino acids. CDR1 is SGHAT, CDR2 FQDESV, per germline (reference sequence). Written as DNA, the CDR3 is TGTGCCAGCAGCTTTTCGTTCGCAGGGGCTAACTACGAGCAGTACTTC. Residues: CASSFSFAGANYEQYF.

This rearrangement joins TRBV6-2 or TRBV6-3 to TRBJ2-7; a possible D gene is TRBD1 (5 bases). V lost 0 bases, J lost 1 base, and 7 bases lay in between. The CDR3 spans 14 residues. Germline V gene data show CDR1 as MNHEY and CDR2 as SVGEGT. This chain's CDR3 is CASSYSTASYEQYF. Written as DNA, the CDR3 is TGTGCCAGCAGTTACTCGACAGCATCCTACGAGCAGTACTTC.

This clone occurred once. V usage is TRBV30 and J usage is TRBJ2-3; D is unresolved. Germline CDR1 is GTSNPN and CDR2 is SVGIG (reference sequence). V was cut by 3 bases and J by 2 bases, with 9 bases left in between. This CDR3 is built from 13 residues. The CDR3 spells CAWSPVLTDTQYF. In DNA, the CDR3 is TGTGCCTGGAGCCCAGTCCTCACAGATACGCAGTATTTT.

The chain joins TRBV11-2 to TRBJ2-5, with D uncertain. The CDR3 contains 14 residues. Looked up from germline, CDR1 is SGHAT and CDR2 is FQNNGV. Between the trimmed V and J ends, which lost 1 base and 5 bases, there was a span of 11 bases. In DNA, the CDR3 is TGTGCCAGCAGCTTAGGAATCCAGATGGAGACCCAGTACTTC. Amino acids: CASSLGIQMETQYF.

The rearrangement uses TRBV6-5 and TRBJ1-2; 9 bases are shared with TRBD1. The CDR3 contains 14 residues. Germline trimming cut 6 bases from V and 3 bases from J; bases unmatched to any gene: 5. Germline CDR1 reads MNHEY; CDR2 reads SVGAGI. The CDR3 DNA follows: TGTGCCAGCAGCCCGGACAGGGGCCACTATGGCTACACCTTC. As protein: CASSPDRGHYGYTF.

Written as DNA, the CDR3 is TGTGCCAGTAGTACGCGGGGGACAGGGAGCACAGATACGCAGTATTTT. It specifies CASSTRGTGSTDTQYF. The rearrangement uses TRBV19 and TRBJ2-3; 9 positions match TRBD1. Germline-derived CDR1 and CDR2 are LNHDA and SQIVND (reference sequence). Trimming took 4 bases from V and 0 from J; bases not matched to a gene: 5. The CDR3 is made up of 16 amino acids.

In DNA form, the CDR3 reads TGTGCCAGCAGTTATCAACTTAGCACAGATACGCAGTATTTT. Translated, it gives CASSYQLSTDTQYF. V usage is TRBV6-6 and J usage is TRBJ2-3; the D is unclear. V lost 3 bases, J lost 0 bases, and 7 bases lay in between. The length of the CDR3 is 14 residues. Germline CDR1 is MNHNY and CDR2 is SVGAGI (reference sequence).

V is TRBV15 and J is TRBJ2-7; D is uncertain. This CDR3 is built from 16 residues. Between the trimmed V and J ends, which lost 1 base and 0 bases, there was a span of 13 bases. The V gene's germline CDR1 is LNHNV and CDR2 YYDKDF (reference sequence). CDR3 bases: TGTGCCACCAGCAGAGCCGTGGGCTCGAGCTCCTACGAGCAGTACTTC. It yields the protein CATSRAVGSSSYEQYF.

The chain is built from TRBV3-1 (or the pseudogene TRBV3-2) and TRBJ2-3; 9 bases map to TRBD2. V was pared by 7 bases and J by 4 bases, with 9 bases of the junction left unmatched. CDR1 LGHDT and CDR2 YNNKEL come from the germline V gene (reference sequence). The CDR3 runs 15 residues. The CDR3 protein is CASTRRGGRPDTQYF. The CDR3 DNA follows: TGTGCCAGCACCAGGCGGGGGGGCAGACCAGATACGCAGTATTTT.

This clone showed up just a few times. This rearrangement joins TRBV7-2 to TRBJ1-5; possibly TRBD1 for D (5 bases). Germline loops: CDR1 SGHTA, CDR2 FQGNSA. Trimming took off 5 bases at V and 2 bases at J, with 7 bases between the two ends. This CDR3 has 13 amino acids. CDR3 coding DNA: TGTGCCAGCAGCGCCAGGGGCAATCAGCCCCAGCATTTT. It is translated as CASSARGNQPQHF.

The chain links TRBV19 to TRBJ2-7, with a tentative D call TRBD1 (6 bases). The CDR3 contains 15 residues. The V and J ends lost 5 bases and 3 bases respectively, with 17 bases between them. The germline V gene encodes CDR1 LNHDA and CDR2 SQIVND (reference sequence). In DNA form, the CDR3 reads TGTGCCAGTAGTCAAACACGGGACAAGATCTACGAGCAGTACTTC. Translating gives CASSQTRDKIYEQYF.

In its sample, this clone was seen a few times. V usage is TRBV14 and J usage is TRBJ1-1; TRBD1 agrees at 7 bases. Germline V gene sequence: CDR1 SGHDN, CDR2 FVKESK. The junction had 5 bases not matched to a gene; V was cut back by 0 bases and J by 1 base. This CDR3 spans 16 amino acids. CDR3 amino acids: CASSQDLGTANTEAFF. The CDR3 DNA sequence: TGTGCCAGCAGCCAAGATCTGGGGACAGCGAACACTGAAGCTTTCTTT.

The rearrangement joins TRBV5-8 to TRBJ1-6; 7 positions match TRBD1. The V segment lost 4 bases and the J segment 12 bases; nucleotides outside the gene matches: 10. This CDR3 region has 14 residues. Germline V CDR1 and CDR2: SGHTS, YDEGEE. For the CDR3, the DNA is TGTGCCAGCAGCCAGCGACAGGGCACTGGACCCCTCCACTTT. Encoded protein: CASSQRQGTGPLHF. The variable domain in full, completed from reference TRBV5-8 and TRBJ1-6, reads EAGVTQSPTHLIKTRGQQATLRCSPISGHTSVYWYQQALGLGLQFLLWYDEGEERNRGNFPPRFSGRQFPNYSSELNVNALELEDSALYLCASSQRQGTGPLHFGNGTRLTVT.

The V gene is TRBV6-4, the J gene TRBJ1-5; D remains ambiguous. The CDR3 is made up of 13 amino acids. Germline values: CDR1 MRHNA, CDR2 SNTAGT. Trimming took 5 bases from V and 4 from J, leaving 9 bases between them. CDR3 sequence (DNA): TGTGCCAGCAGTCTCCGGGAGAATCAGCCCCAGCATTTT. This translates into CASSLRENQPQHF.